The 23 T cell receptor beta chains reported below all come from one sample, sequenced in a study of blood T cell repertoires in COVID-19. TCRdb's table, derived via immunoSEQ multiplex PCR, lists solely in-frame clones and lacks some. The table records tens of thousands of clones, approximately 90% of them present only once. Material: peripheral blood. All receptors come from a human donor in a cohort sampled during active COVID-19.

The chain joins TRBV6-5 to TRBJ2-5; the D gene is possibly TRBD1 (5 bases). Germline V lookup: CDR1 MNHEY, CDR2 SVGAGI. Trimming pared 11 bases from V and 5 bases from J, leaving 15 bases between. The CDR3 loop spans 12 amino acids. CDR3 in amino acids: CAVRVLWETQYF. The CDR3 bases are TGTGCCGTCAGGGTCCTTTGGGAGACCCAGTACTTC.

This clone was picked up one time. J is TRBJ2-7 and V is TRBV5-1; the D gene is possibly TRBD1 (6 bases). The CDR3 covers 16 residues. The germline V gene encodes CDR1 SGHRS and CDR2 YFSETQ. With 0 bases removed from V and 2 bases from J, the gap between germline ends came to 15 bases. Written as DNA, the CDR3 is TGCGCCAGCAGCTTGGATGGGGGCGGCCTGGCCTACGAGCAGTACTTC. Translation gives CASSLDGGGLAYEQYF.

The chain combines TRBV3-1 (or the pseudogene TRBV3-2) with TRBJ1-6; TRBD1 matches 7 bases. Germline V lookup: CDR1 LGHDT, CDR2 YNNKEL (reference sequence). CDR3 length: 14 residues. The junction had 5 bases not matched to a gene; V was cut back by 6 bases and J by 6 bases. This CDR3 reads CASRLDRANSPLHF. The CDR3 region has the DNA TGTGCCAGCAGGCTCGACAGGGCTAATTCACCCCTCCACTTT.

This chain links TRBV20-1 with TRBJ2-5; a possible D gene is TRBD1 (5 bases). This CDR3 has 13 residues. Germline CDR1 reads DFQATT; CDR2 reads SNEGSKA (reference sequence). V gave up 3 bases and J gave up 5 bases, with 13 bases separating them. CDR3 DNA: TGCAGTGCTAGTCCGGGCCCAGGGGAGACCCAGTACTTC. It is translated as CSASPGPGETQYF.

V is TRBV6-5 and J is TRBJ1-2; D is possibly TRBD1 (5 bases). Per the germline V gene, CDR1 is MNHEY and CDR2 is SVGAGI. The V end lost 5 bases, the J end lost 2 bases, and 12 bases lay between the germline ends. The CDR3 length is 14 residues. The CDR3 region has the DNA TGTGCCAGCAGTATATCGCGACAGAACTATGGCTACACCTTC. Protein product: CASSISRQNYGYTF.

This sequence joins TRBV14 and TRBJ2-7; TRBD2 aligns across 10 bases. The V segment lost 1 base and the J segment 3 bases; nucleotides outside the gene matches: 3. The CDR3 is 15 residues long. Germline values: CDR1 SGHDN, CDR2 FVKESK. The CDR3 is CASSQAPSGSYEQYF. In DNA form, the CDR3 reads TGTGCCAGCAGCCAAGCTCCTAGCGGGAGCTACGAGCAGTACTTC.

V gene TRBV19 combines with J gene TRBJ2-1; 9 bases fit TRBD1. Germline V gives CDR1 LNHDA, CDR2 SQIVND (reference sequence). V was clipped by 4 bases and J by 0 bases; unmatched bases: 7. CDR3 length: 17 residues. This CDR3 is CASSKRDRVSSYNEQFF. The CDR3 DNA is TGTGCCAGTAGTAAGAGGGACAGGGTGAGCTCCTACAATGAGCAGTTCTTC.

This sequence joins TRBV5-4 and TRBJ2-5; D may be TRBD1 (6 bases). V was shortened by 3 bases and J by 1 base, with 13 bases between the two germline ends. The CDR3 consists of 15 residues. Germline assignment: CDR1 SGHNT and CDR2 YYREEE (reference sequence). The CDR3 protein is CASSSRRGAQETQYF. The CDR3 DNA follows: TGTGCCAGCAGCTCGCGCAGGGGCGCCCAAGAGACCCAGTACTTC.

CDR3 in amino acids: CASSLASVNEKLFF. The CDR3 DNA follows: TGTGCCAGCAGCTTAGCCTCGGTTAATGAAAAACTGTTTTTT. The chain is built from TRBV7-6 and TRBJ1-4; D call uncertain. The CDR3 consists of 14 residues. Germline CDR1 reads SGHVS; CDR2 reads FNYEAQ. V was cut by 0 bases and J by 4 bases, with 6 bases left in between. The full variable domain, its missing parts supplied by reference TRBV7-6 and TRBJ1-4, is GAGVSQSPRYKVTKRGQDVALRCDPISGHVSLYWYRQALGQGPEFLTYFNYEAQQDKSGLPNDRFSAERPEGSISTLTIQRTEQRDSAMYRCASSLASVNEKLFFGSGTQLSVL.

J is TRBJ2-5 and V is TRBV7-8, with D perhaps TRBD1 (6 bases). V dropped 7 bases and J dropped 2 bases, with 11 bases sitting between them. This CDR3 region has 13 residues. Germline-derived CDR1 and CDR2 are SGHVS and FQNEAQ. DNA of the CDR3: TGTGCCAGCACCATAAGGGGGCAAGAGACCCAGTACTTC. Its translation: CASTIRGQETQYF.

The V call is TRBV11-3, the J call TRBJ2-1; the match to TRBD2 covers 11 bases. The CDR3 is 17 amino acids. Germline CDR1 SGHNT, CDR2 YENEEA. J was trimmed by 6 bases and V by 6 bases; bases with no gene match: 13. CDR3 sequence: CASSSGSGTSGSNEQFF. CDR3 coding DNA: TGTGCCAGCAGTTCCGGATCCGGGACTAGCGGATCCAATGAGCAGTTCTTC.

The CDR3 sequence: CASSLAGTGESSPLHF. In DNA, the CDR3 is TGCGCCAGCAGCTTGGCCGGGACAGGGGAGAGTTCACCCCTCCACTTT. The V gene is TRBV5-1, the J gene TRBJ1-6, with 10 bases that match TRBD1. With V trimmed by 0 bases and J by 9 bases, 6 bases remained unmatched. Per germline, CDR1 SGHRS and CDR2 YFSETQ. This CDR3 is built from 16 residues.

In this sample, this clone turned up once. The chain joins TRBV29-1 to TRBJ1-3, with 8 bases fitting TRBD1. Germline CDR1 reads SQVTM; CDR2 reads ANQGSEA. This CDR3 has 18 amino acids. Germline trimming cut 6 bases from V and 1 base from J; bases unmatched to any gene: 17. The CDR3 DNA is TGCAGCGTGACGGGACAGGAAGGGTACGGGGAATCTGGAAACACCATATATTTT. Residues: CSVTGQEGYGESGNTIYF.

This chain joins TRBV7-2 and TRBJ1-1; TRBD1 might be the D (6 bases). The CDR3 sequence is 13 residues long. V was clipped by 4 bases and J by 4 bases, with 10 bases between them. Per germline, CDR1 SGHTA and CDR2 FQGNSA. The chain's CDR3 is CASSSRGGTEAFF. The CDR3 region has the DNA TGTGCCAGCAGCTCGAGAGGGGGCACTGAAGCTTTCTTT. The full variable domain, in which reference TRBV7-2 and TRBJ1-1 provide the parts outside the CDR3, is GAGVSQSPSNKVTEKGKDVELRCDPISGHTALYWYRQSLGQGLEFLIYFQGNSAPDKSGLPSDRFSAERTGGSVSTLTIQRTQQEDSAVYLCASSSRGGTEAFFGQGTRLTVV.

CDR3 bases: TGTGCCAGCAGTGCGGCTCTGGAGGCAAAGGGGGGGACTGAAGCTTTCTTT. Amino acids: CASSAALEAKGGTEAFF. This chain links TRBV2 with TRBJ1-1; tentative D call: TRBD1 (6 bases). The CDR3 has 17 residues. Germline lookup yields CDR1 SNHLY and CDR2 FYNNEI. The V gene lost 4 bases and the J gene lost 5 bases, with 23 bases spanning the gap.

Here the CDR3 reads CASSRTGGGYGYTF. The CDR3 DNA sequence: TGTGCCAGCAGTAGGACAGGGGGCGGTTATGGCTACACCTTC. This chain joins TRBV6-5 and TRBJ1-2, with 11 bases that match TRBD1. V lost 5 bases, J lost 5 bases, and 4 bases stayed unmatched. Germline CDR1 MNHEY, CDR2 SVGAGI. The CDR3 runs 14 residues.

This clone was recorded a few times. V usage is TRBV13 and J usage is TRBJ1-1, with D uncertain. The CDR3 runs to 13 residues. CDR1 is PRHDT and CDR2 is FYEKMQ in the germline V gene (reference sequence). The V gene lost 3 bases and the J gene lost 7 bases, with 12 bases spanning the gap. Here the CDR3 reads CASSFLGSDEAFF. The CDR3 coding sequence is TGTGCCAGCAGCTTCCTAGGAAGTGATGAAGCTTTCTTT.

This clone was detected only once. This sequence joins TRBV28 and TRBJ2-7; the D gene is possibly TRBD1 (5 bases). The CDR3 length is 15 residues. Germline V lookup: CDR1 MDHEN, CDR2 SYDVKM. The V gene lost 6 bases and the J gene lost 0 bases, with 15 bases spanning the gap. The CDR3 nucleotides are TGTGCCAGCAGCAGGGCCGGGTCCCTCTCCTACGAGCAGTACTTC. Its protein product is CASSRAGSLSYEQYF.

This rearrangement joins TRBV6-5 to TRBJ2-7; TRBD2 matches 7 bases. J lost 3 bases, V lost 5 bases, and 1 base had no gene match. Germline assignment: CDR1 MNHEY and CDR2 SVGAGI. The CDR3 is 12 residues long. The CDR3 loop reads CASSRDYYEQYF. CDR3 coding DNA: TGTGCCAGCAGTCGGGACTACTACGAGCAGTACTTC.

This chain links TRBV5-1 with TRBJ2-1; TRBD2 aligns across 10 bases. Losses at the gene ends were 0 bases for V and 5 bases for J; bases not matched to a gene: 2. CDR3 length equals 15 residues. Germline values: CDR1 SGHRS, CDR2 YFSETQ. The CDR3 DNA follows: TGCGCCAGCAGCTTGGAACTAGCGGGAAACAATGAGCAGTTCTTC. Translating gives CASSLELAGNNEQFF.

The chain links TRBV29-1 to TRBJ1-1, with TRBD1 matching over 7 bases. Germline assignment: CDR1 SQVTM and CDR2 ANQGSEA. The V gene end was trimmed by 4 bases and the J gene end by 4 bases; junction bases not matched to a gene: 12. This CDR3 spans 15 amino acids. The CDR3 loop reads CSVGGGGGPSTEAFF. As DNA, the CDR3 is TGCAGCGTTGGTGGAGGGGGCGGACCGTCCACTGAAGCTTTCTTT.

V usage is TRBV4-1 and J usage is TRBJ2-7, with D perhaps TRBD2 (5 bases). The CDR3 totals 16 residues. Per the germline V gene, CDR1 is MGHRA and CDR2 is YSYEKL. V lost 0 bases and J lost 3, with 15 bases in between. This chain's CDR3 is CASSQDSEILGYEQYF. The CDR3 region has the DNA TGCGCCAGCAGCCAAGATTCGGAGATACTAGGCTACGAGCAGTACTTC.

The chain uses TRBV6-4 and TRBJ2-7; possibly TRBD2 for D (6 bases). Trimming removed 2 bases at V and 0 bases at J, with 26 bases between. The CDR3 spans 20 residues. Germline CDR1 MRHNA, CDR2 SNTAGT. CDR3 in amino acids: CASSDPVIPPASATSYEQYF. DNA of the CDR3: TGTGCCAGCAGTGACCCGGTCATTCCACCTGCTAGCGCAACCTCCTACGAGCAGTACTTC.